A single sample is the source of the 18 T cell receptor beta chains below, sequenced in a study of blood T cell repertoires in COVID-19. This table comes from immunoSEQ multiplex PCR, and its TCRdb copy is limited to in-frame clones, with some not included. This sample yields 55,000 to 65,000 clones, of which roughly 85% are seen a single time; approximately 3.4% belongs to the top ten. Sequenced: peripheral blood. All receptors come from a man aged 60 to 75 with acute or convalescent COVID-19.

The V and J genes are TRBV7-2 and TRBJ1-6; D ambiguous. CDR1 and CDR2 (germline): SGHTA, FQGNSA. This CDR3 contains 13 residues. The germline V and J ends were trimmed by 1 base and 11 bases, with 9 bases remaining between them. In nucleotides, the CDR3 is TGTGCCAGCAGCTTAGAACGCGGGACACCCCTCCACTTT. Translated, it gives CASSLERGTPLHF.

The V call is TRBV19, the J call TRBJ1-5, with 8 bases identical to TRBD1. Germline V gene lookup returns CDR1 LNHDA and CDR2 SQIVND (reference sequence). This CDR3 has 14 amino acids. The trim removed 6 bases at V and 3 bases at J, leaving 4 bases unmatched. The CDR3 bases are TGTGCCAGTAGACAGGGGGAATTCAATCAGCCCCAGCATTTT. It yields the protein CASRQGEFNQPQHF.

The chain combines TRBV18 with TRBJ2-7, with D possibly matching TRBD2 (5 bases). The germline V gene has CDR1 KGHSH and CDR2 LQKENI. This CDR3 has 14 residues. Trimming shortened V by 2 bases and J by 1 base, and 9 bases separated the two germline ends. Written as DNA, the CDR3 is TGTGCCAGCTCACCAAGCGGAGATTCCTACGAGCAGTACTTC. It specifies CASSPSGDSYEQYF.

The chain has TRBV12-3 or TRBV12-4 and TRBJ1-4; 7 bases match TRBD1. The CDR3 extends over 12 amino acids. The V segment lost 7 bases and the J segment 8 bases; nucleotides outside the gene matches: 4. In DNA, the CDR3 is TGTGCCAGCACGAACAGGGGCGAAAAACTGTTTTTT. The encoded protein is CASTNRGEKLFF.

The table lists this clone with a few counts. J is TRBJ1-3 and V is TRBV5-1; 9 bases map to TRBD1. V was pared by 7 bases and J by 2 bases, with 10 bases of the junction left unmatched. Germline V CDR1 and CDR2: SGHRS, YFSETQ. The CDR3 runs 16 residues. CDR3 coding DNA: TGCGCCAGCCGGGACAGGGCCGGAGCAACTGGAAACACCATATATTTT. This sequence encodes CASRDRAGATGNTIYF. The full variable domain, in which reference TRBV5-1 and TRBJ1-3 provide the parts outside the CDR3, is KAGVTQTPRYLIKTRGQQVTLSCSPISGHRSVSWYQQTPGQGLQFLFEYFSETQRNKGNFPGRFSGRQFSNSRSEMNVSTLELGDSALYLCASRDRAGATGNTIYFGEGSWLTVV.

This rearrangement joins TRBV18 to TRBJ1-2; TRBD1 matches at 8 bases. This CDR3 comprises 15 residues. The germline gives CDR1 KGHSH, CDR2 LQKENI. Germline trimming cut 3 bases from V and 7 bases from J; bases unmatched to any gene: 10. The DNA for the CDR3 is TGTGCCAGCTCACCCTCTTACCCAGGGGGCGGTGGCTACACCTTC. Protein sequence: CASSPSYPGGGGYTF.

The chain employs TRBV30 and TRBJ2-1; 7 nucleotides agree with TRBD2. The length of the CDR3 is 15 residues. V lost 0 bases to trimming and J lost 0 bases; unmatched junction nucleotides: 2. Germline V gene sequence: CDR1 GTSNPN, CDR2 SVGIG (reference sequence). The CDR3 nucleotides read TGTGCCTGGAGTGTAGGCGGGAGCTCCTACAATGAGCAGTTCTTC. Its translation: CAWSVGGSSYNEQFF.

This CDR3 reads CASSLGQGVYEQFF. Written as DNA, the CDR3 is TGCGCCAGCAGCTTGGGACAGGGGGTGTATGAGCAGTTCTTC. V and J are TRBV5-1 and TRBJ2-1, with TRBD1 matching 9 bases. The V gene's germline CDR1 is SGHRS and CDR2 YFSETQ. There are 14 residues in the CDR3. The ends lost 0 bases at V and 8 bases at J; junction bases unmatched: 3.

This chain joins TRBV6-5 and TRBJ1-5; D possibly corresponds to TRBD1 (5 bases). V was cut by 0 bases and J by 5 bases, with 5 bases left in between. Per the germline V gene, CDR1 is MNHEY and CDR2 is SVGAGI. The CDR3 consists of 13 residues. CDR3 in DNA: TGTGCCAGCAGTTACTCCAGGGATCAGCCCCAGCATTTT. It yields the protein CASSYSRDQPQHF.

The chain uses TRBV25-1 and TRBJ1-4; D gene uncertain. Germline assignment: CDR1 MGHDK and CDR2 SYGVNS. The CDR3 extends over 14 amino acids. The V gene lost 0 bases and the J gene lost 5 bases, with 7 bases spanning the gap. CDR3 in amino acids: CASSEYMLNEKLFF. The CDR3 DNA reads TGTGCCAGCAGTGAATATATGTTAAATGAAAAACTGTTTTTT.

This clone has more than one count but fewer than ten. V usage is TRBV4-1 and J usage is TRBJ2-3, with 8 bases fitting TRBD2. CDR3 size: 15 residues. The V and J ends lost 1 base and 5 bases, in that order; junction bases with no gene match: 5. Germline CDR1 MGHRA, CDR2 YSYEKL. Here the CDR3 DNA reads TGCGCCAGCAGCCAAGTTGGGCTAGCGGGAGATACGCAGTATTTT. This gives the protein CASSQVGLAGDTQYF.

The rearrangement links TRBV5-1 to TRBJ2-3; 9 bases agree with TRBD1. The CDR3 extends over 14 amino acids. V shed 4 bases, J shed 4 bases, and the junction held 4 bases outside the gene matches. Germline V lookup: CDR1 SGHRS, CDR2 YFSETQ. The CDR3 here is CASSPGQGSDTQYF. The CDR3 coding sequence is TGCGCCAGCAGCCCGGGACAGGGTTCAGATACGCAGTATTTT.

V is TRBV19 and J is TRBJ2-2; D is unresolved. The CDR3 length is 14 residues. Germline lookup yields CDR1 LNHDA and CDR2 SQIVND (reference sequence). Trimming stripped 7 bases from V and 3 bases from J, with 12 bases between. The CDR3 reads CASTPRVDTGELFF. In nucleotides, the CDR3 is TGTGCCAGTACCCCCCGAGTCGACACCGGGGAGCTGTTTTTT.

This clone appeared once. V is TRBV7-9 and J is TRBJ1-1; 10 bases agree with TRBD1. Unmatched junction bases numbered 4, after V lost 8 bases and J lost 4 bases. There are 13 residues in the CDR3. Looked up from germline, CDR1 is SEHNR and CDR2 is FQNEAQ (reference sequence). The CDR3, as DNA: TGTGCCAGCGGCAGGACAGGGGGCACTGAAGCTTTCTTT. Translated: CASGRTGGTEAFF.

This chain connects TRBV11-2 to TRBJ2-7; D remains unclear. CDR1 is SGHAT, CDR2 FQNNGV, per germline. The germline V and J ends were trimmed by 5 bases and 2 bases, with 10 bases remaining between them. This CDR3 has 13 residues. The CDR3, as DNA: TGTGCCAGCAGCCTAACGGTGGCCTACGAGCAGTACTTC. Its translation: CASSLTVAYEQYF.

This clone was counted between two and nine times. The chain employs TRBV18 and TRBJ1-3; no firm D call. The CDR3 runs 18 residues. The ends were cut back, 3 bases at V and 0 bases at J, with 18 bases in the middle. The germline CDR1 and CDR2 sequences are KGHSH and LQKENI. CDR3 region: CASSPRPVGGDSGNTIYF. CDR3 coding DNA: TGTGCCAGCTCACCCCGTCCAGTTGGCGGGGACTCTGGAAACACCATATATTTT. The full variable domain, its missing parts supplied by reference TRBV18 and TRBJ1-3, is NAGVMQNPRHLVRRRGQEARLRCSPMKGHSHVYWYRQLPEEGLKFMVYLQKENIIDESGMPKERFSAEFPKEGPSILRIQQVVRGDSAAYFCASSPRPVGGDSGNTIYFGEGSWLTVV.

The chain links TRBV18 to TRBJ2-7; a weak D match, TRBD1 (5 bases). The CDR3 length is 13 residues. With 3 bases removed from V and 3 bases from J, the gap between germline ends came to 9 bases. Germline CDR1 and CDR2: KGHSH and LQKENI. The DNA for the CDR3 is TGTGCCAGCTCACCGGCCCAGGGCTACGAGCAGTACTTC. This gives the protein CASSPAQGYEQYF.

J is TRBJ2-1 and V is TRBV30; D gene unclear. Germline V gene data show CDR1 as GTSNPN and CDR2 as SVGIG (reference sequence). This CDR3 has 14 residues. V lost 7 bases, J lost 3 bases, and 16 bases lay in between. Here the CDR3 reads CAFLDSSGYNEQFF. In DNA, the CDR3 is TGTGCCTTCCTCGACTCCTCCGGCTACAATGAGCAGTTCTTC.